The text below deals with one TCR beta chain. The sample originates from a study of blood T cell repertoires in COVID-19. On the study more broadly: Samples of COVID-19 (acute and convalescent) were obtained from the United States, Italy and Spain. T cells, B-cell-depleted T cells, or PBMCs supplied cDNA or gDNA.

V was trimmed by 6 bases and J by 5 bases, leaving 4 bases between them. Germline CDR1 MDHEN, CDR2 SYDVKM. The CDR3 totals 10 residues. In the authors' methods: Reference gene primer amplification yielded estimated nucleated cell counts. Generated by immunoSEQ multiplex PCR, the TCRdb table keeps only in-frame clones and is missing some. The DNA was the basis for D and trimming; V, J and clone size are from that table. The sample holds around 50,000 clones, 65% to 90% seen once. V is TRBV28 and J is TRBJ1-1; D call uncertain. The sequenced material came from peripheral blood. This clonotype was sampled from a man aged 35-49 years with acute or convalescent COVID-19. In nucleotides, the CDR3 is TGTGCCAGCAGCCTAACTGAAGCTTTCTTT. Protein product: CASSLTEAFF.